The clone carrying this T cell receptor beta chain appeared once. Its matching antigen is unknown. Assay: immunoSEQ multiplex PCR; the TCRdb copy retains only in-frame clones and omits some. The profile covers approximately 70,000 clones, with 88% appearing a single time and roughly 0.29% taken by the ten largest. This sample is part of a study of OX40 agonist ivuxolimab in advanced cancers. Study summary: Having had anti-PD-1, anti-PD-L1 or anti-CTLA-4 therapy before was allowed, and roughly 39% had some.

General observations from the study: The mean number of expanded clones was higher in CD8+ T cells than in CD4+.

At baseline, cycle 4 day 1, and cycle 7 day 1, blood was sampled. The CDR3 has 15 amino acids. The V end lost 6 bases, the J end lost 3 bases, and 15 bases lay between the germline ends. Per germline, CDR1 MNHEY and CDR2 SMNVEV (reference sequence). V gene TRBV27 combines with J gene TRBJ1-5; the D gene is possibly TRBD1 (5 bases). This specimen was CD4+ or CD8+ T cells sorted from blood, taken in a trial of the OX40 agonist ivuxolimab. The sequence was obtained from an adult with an advanced solid tumor such as melanoma, head and neck, liver or kidney cancer. CDR3 loop: CASSRDSGLNQPQHF. The CDR3, as DNA: TGTGCCAGCAGCCGAGACTCGGGGCTCAATCAGCCCCAGCATTTT.